Described below is a single T cell receptor beta chain sequence and its context. This record belongs to a study of T cells in Graves' hyperthyroidism and ophthalmopathy. Amplification yielded TCR beta CDR3 regions, with RNA transcripts as the source. The HTBI primer set was used in a first-round RT-PCR of the TCR CDR3. TCRdb redid the calling of the multiplex PCR reads with MiXCR, one entry per CDR3 protein. Among some 770,000 distinct CDR3 sequences listed, roughly 15% were seen once. Absent ophthalmopathy progression within 18 months defined stable Graves' hyperthyroidism. The CDR3 has 15 residues. Germline CDR1 is SEHNR and CDR2 is FQNEAQ (reference sequence).

The clonotype was recovered from a man younger than 35 with Graves' hyperthyroidism. This chain links TRBV7-9 with TRBJ1-4; D gene ambiguous. The sample was blood. In nucleotides, the CDR3 is TGTGCTCAACCCGAATCTGGCGCAACTAATGAAAAACTGTTTTTT. As protein: CAQPESGATNEKLFF.